This TCR beta chain is from a study of blood T cells in healthy people across ages. Whole-study context: About one barcoded TCR beta cDNA was captured per two T cells.

This clonotype was seen a handful of times. A J-beta primer mix and a sample-barcoded 5' primer were used in a second PCR of about 7 to 12 cycles. The template-switch adaptor, which had 12 random nucleotides, put a tag on each cDNA molecule. All samples gave at least 2.5 million CDR3-containing paired-end reads. In TCRdb, the 5' RACE reads were re-called with MiXCR into one record per CDR3 protein. The sample contains roughly 700,000 distinct CDR3 sequences, roughly 25% of which appear only once. Peripheral blood, ten milliliters per donor, was collected. Germline V gene sequence: CDR1 DFQATT, CDR2 SNEGSKA (reference sequence). Trimming took off 1 base at V and 2 bases at J, with 6 bases between the two ends. This CDR3 has 13 amino acids. These data are also associated with another study on T cells of mothers and their children.

The source material was blood. The V call is TRBV20-1, the J call TRBJ2-4; no firm D call. The receptor was isolated from a boy younger than 18 in good health. CDR3 DNA: TGCAGTGCTAGAGCGACCACCAAAAACATTCAGTACTTC. It is translated as CSARATTKNIQYF.